This TCR beta chain appears in the sequencing data of a study of T cells in Graves' hyperthyroidism and ophthalmopathy. This clonotype occurred a few times. TCR beta CDR3 regions were amplified from RNA transcripts. An initial round of RT-PCR targeting the TCR CDR3 relied on the HTBI primer set. TCRdb re-called the multiplex PCR reads with MiXCR, one entry per CDR3 protein. The repertoire has 450,000 to 650,000 distinct CDR3 sequences, over 12% of them found once; the top ten carry less than 9%. The sample was blood. The sequence was obtained from a woman between 18 and 29 years old with Graves' ophthalmopathy.

The CDR3 loop reads CAWGQGDTQYF. In DNA, the CDR3 is TGTGCCTGGGGTCAAGGGGATACGCAGTATTTT. This rearrangement joins TRBV30 to TRBJ2-3; D remains unclear. Per the germline V gene, CDR1 is GTSNPN and CDR2 is SVGIG (reference sequence). This CDR3 contains 11 residues. Trimming cost V 5 bases and J 6 bases, with 9 bases left between them.